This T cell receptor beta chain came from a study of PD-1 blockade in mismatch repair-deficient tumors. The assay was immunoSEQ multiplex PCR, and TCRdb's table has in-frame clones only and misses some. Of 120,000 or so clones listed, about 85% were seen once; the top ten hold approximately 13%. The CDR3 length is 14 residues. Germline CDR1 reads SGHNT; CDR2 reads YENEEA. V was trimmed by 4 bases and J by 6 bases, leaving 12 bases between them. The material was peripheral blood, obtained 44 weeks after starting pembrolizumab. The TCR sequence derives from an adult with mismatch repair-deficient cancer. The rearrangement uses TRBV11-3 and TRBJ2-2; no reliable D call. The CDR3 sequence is CASSSRLGAGELFF. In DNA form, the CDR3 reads TGTGCCAGCAGCTCCCGGTTAGGCGCCGGGGAGCTGTTTTTT.